This T cell receptor (beta chain) comes out of a study of T cells in Graves' hyperthyroidism and ophthalmopathy. CDR3 length equals 18 residues. Per the germline V gene, CDR1 is LGHNA and CDR2 is YSLEER. V dropped 0 bases and J dropped 4; count of bases not matched to a gene: 9. It was RNA transcripts that yielded the amplified TCR beta CDR3 regions. RT-PCR in the first round (using the HTBI primer set) targeted the TCR CDR3. TCRdb re-called the multiplex PCR reads through MiXCR, storing one row per CDR3 protein. The repertoire consists of 650,000 to 700,000 distinct CDR3 sequences, with approximately 15% occurring once and the leading ten covering 15% to 19%.

The chain joins TRBV4-3 to TRBJ2-2, with 9 bases aligning to TRBD1. The sample comprised blood. The receptor comes from a man aged 50 to 59 with Graves' hyperthyroidism. CDR3: CASSQERRGQGVTGELFF. CDR3 in DNA: TGCGCCAGCAGCCAAGAGAGACGGGGACAGGGTGTCACCGGGGAGCTGTTTTTT.